This T cell receptor beta chain stems from a study of T cells in Graves' hyperthyroidism and ophthalmopathy. Study findings and constraints: A model built on 13 V-J features separated ophthalmopathy from stable hyperthyroidism.

Amplified TCR beta CDR3 regions derived from RNA transcripts. The TCR CDR3 first-round RT-PCR relied on the HTBI primer set. TCRdb passed the multiplex PCR reads through MiXCR, listing each CDR3 protein once. This table has approximately 350,000 distinct CDR3 sequences, over 12% appearing once. V dropped 4 bases and J dropped 4; count of bases not matched to a gene: 10. Germline assignment: CDR1 SGHRS and CDR2 YFSETQ. The CDR3 is 16 amino acids. This clonotype was picked up many times. The target antigen is unknown. The source of this sequence is a woman in her sixties or seventies with Graves' ophthalmopathy. Sequencing was done on a sample of blood. The chain carries TRBV5-1 and TRBJ2-5, with 10 bases matching TRBD2. The CDR3 loop reads CASSALLAGEGETQYF. CDR3 in DNA: TGCGCCAGCAGCGCGCTCCTAGCGGGAGAAGGAGAGACCCAGTACTTC.